In this sample, the clone carrying this T cell receptor beta chain turned up many times. Its antigen is as yet unknown. One junction end does not reproduce the germline sequence, and a read error may be involved. The CDR3 runs 11 residues. Each CDR3 protein is one row after TCRdb ran MiXCR on the multiplex PCR reads. The sample consists of 250,000 or so distinct CDR3 sequences, around 30% of them appearing once. This record comes from a study of breast tumors, draining lymph nodes, adjacent tissues. General observations from the study: Tumor repertoires ranked between lymph nodes and nontumor tissue in diversity, with V and J gene preferences. Luminal-like breast cancer showed significantly greater tumor-nontumor repertoire similarity than basal-like breast cancer did.

Axillary draining lymph nodes of breast cancer patients supplied the node samples. The source material was axillary lymph node tissue. The chain joins TRBV12-3 or TRBV12-4 to TRBJ2-1; 7 bases are shared with TRBD2. The sequence was collected from a female donor with breast cancer. Some clones in this sample may be carry-over from other donors' samples. As DNA, the CDR3 is TGTGCCAGCAGTTTATGGGGGAGGACTAGCTTC. Translated, it gives CASSLWGRTSF.